Following are 4 T cell receptor beta chains from one sample sequenced in a study of T-cell reconstitution after alpha-beta-depleted transplantation in children. The authors prepared the TCRbeta library with unique molecular identifiers. In TCRdb, the PCR reads were re-called with MiXCR into one record per CDR3 protein. The sample has some 500,000 distinct CDR3 sequences, about 16% seen once. Sample: PBMCs from the stem cell graft donor, taken from the stem cell graft. The receptors were gathered from a human donor who donated a stem cell graft to a child with acute lymphoblastic leukemia.

This clonotype was recorded a few times. The chain links TRBV9 to TRBJ2-1; weak D call: TRBD2 (6 bases). V lost 4 bases to trimming and J lost 10 bases, with 21 bases between them. Germline V gene data show CDR1 as SGDLS and CDR2 as YYNGEE. The CDR3 has 15 amino acids. The CDR3 reads CASSPRASEGGEQFF. The CDR3 DNA reads as TGTGCCAGCAGCCCCAGGGCGAGCGAAGGAGGGGAGCAGTTCTTC.

A few counts support this clonotype. This rearrangement joins TRBV2 to TRBJ2-1; TRBD2 aligns across 10 bases. In germline, CDR1 is SNHLY, CDR2 FYNNEI. The CDR3 totals 17 residues. The V segment lost 5 bases and the J segment 4 bases; nucleotides outside the gene matches: 11. The DNA for the CDR3 is TGTGCCAGCAGTCTTACACTACTAGCGGGAAAATACAATGAGCAGTTCTTC. This encodes CASSLTLLAGKYNEQFF.

There are a few counts of this clonotype. V is TRBV5-1 and J is TRBJ2-1; D unclear. There are 15 residues in the CDR3. Germline loops: CDR1 SGHRS, CDR2 YFSETQ. V was trimmed by 0 bases and J by 9 bases, leaving 16 bases between them. CDR3 sequence: CASSLVSGPGPEQFF. CDR3 sequence (DNA): TGCGCCAGCAGCTTGGTTTCCGGCCCCGGACCTGAGCAGTTCTTC. Drawing the rest from reference TRBV5-1 and TRBJ2-1, the complete variable domain is KAGVTQTPRYLIKTRGQQVTLSCSPISGHRSVSWYQQTPGQGLQFLFEYFSETQRNKGNFPGRFSGRQFSNSRSEMNVSTLELGDSALYLCASSLVSGPGPEQFFGPGTRLTVL.

V gene TRBV12-3 or TRBV12-4 combines with J gene TRBJ2-3, with TRBD2 identical over 7 bases. V lost 6 bases and J lost 8; bases outside the gene matches: 5. This CDR3 is 12 amino acids long. This CDR3 is CASRGGGGTQYF. CDR3 coding DNA: TGTGCCAGCAGGGGTGGCGGGGGTACGCAGTATTTT.